These 28 T cell receptor beta chains originate from one sample sequenced in a study of blood T cell repertoires in COVID-19 (dated by TCRdb to 2020 to 2021). The receptor library was made with the immunoSEQ multiplex PCR assay. Here the immuneACCESS table is served through TCRdb, limited to in-frame sequences with V and J called. Missing clones are a known gap in these copies; in checked studies unresolved V genes cover under half, and the rest lacks a known reason. The sample table shows 250,000 to 350,000 clones, and 70% to 90% are seen once. About 7.8% of the sample comes from the top ten. Sample: peripheral blood. Receptor source: a woman aged 50 to 60 who had recovered from COVID-19.

V gene TRBV27 combines with J gene TRBJ1-6; D uncertain. Germline V gene lookup returns CDR1 MNHEY and CDR2 SMNVEV (reference sequence). The CDR3 covers 15 residues. V dropped 4 bases and J dropped 6 bases, with 13 bases sitting between them. CDR3 in DNA: TGTGCCAGCAGTTGGGGAGGCACTGGTAATTCACCCCTCCACTTT. It specifies CASSWGGTGNSPLHF.

For this clone: Other DNA sequences within the sample encode an identical CDR3. The V call is TRBV7-9, the J call TRBJ2-3; 10 nucleotides agree with TRBD2. This CDR3 contains 15 residues. The germline gives CDR1 SEHNR, CDR2 FQNEAQ (reference sequence). Losses at the gene ends were 3 bases for V and 0 bases for J; bases not matched to a gene: 0. Written as DNA, the CDR3 is TGTGCCAGCAGCTTGACTAGCGGGAGCACAGATACGCAGTATTTT. Encoded protein: CASSLTSGSTDTQYF. The variable domain in full, completed from reference TRBV7-9 and TRBJ2-3, reads DTGVSQNPRHKITKRGQNVTFRCDPISEHNRLYWYRQTLGQGPEFLTYFQNEAQLEKSRLLSDRFSAERPKGSFSTLEIQRTEQGDSAMYLCASSLTSGSTDTQYFGPGTRLTVL.

V and J are TRBV9 and TRBJ1-1; no reliable D call. The V end was cut by 3 bases, the J end by 4 bases, with 16 bases between. This CDR3 is 15 amino acids long. Germline V gene data show CDR1 as SGDLS and CDR2 as YYNGEE. In nucleotides, the CDR3 is TGTGCCAGCAGCGCCCGCCCGACTGAGGGCACTGAAGCTTTCTTT. The encoded protein is CASSARPTEGTEAFF. Looking up the rest from reference TRBV9 and TRBJ1-1 gives the full variable domain: DSGVTQTPKHLITATGQRVTLRCSPRSGDLSVYWYQQSLDQGLQFLIQYYNGEERAKGNILERFSAQQFPDLHSELNLSSLELGDSALYFCASSARPTEGTEAFFGQGTRLTVV.

This clone was observed once. In DNA, the CDR3 is TGCGCCAGCAGCCAGGACAGGGGGACCGGGGAGCTGTTTTTT. Translated, it gives CASSQDRGTGELFF. J is TRBJ2-2 and V is TRBV4-3, with TRBD1 matching 10 bases. The CDR3 totals 14 residues. Germline V gene sequence: CDR1 LGHNA, CDR2 YSLEER. V lost 3 bases and J lost 5; bases outside the gene matches: 0.

V is TRBV6-1 and J is TRBJ1-5; D perhaps matches TRBD1 (5 bases). The CDR3 is made up of 15 amino acids. The germline V and J ends were trimmed by 1 base and 2 bases, with 9 bases remaining between them. Germline assignment: CDR1 MNHNS and CDR2 SASEGT. CDR3 DNA sequence: TGTGCCAGCAGTGAAGGGGGGGGACGCAATCAGCCCCAGCATTTT. Protein: CASSEGGGRNQPQHF.

The rearrangement uses TRBV7-2 and TRBJ2-7; possibly TRBD2 for D (6 bases). Trimming took off 2 bases at V and 1 base at J, with 12 bases between the two ends. Germline lookup yields CDR1 SGHTA and CDR2 FQGNSA. CDR3 size: 15 residues. The CDR3 loop is CASSLYAGLSYEQYF. In nucleotides, the CDR3 is TGTGCCAGCAGCTTATATGCGGGGCTGTCCTACGAGCAGTACTTC.

The chain recombines TRBV6-5 with TRBJ1-1; no definite D call. The germline CDR1 and CDR2 sequences are MNHEY and SVGAGI. Trimming left V 6 bases short and J 1 base short, with 9 bases between. The CDR3 contains 13 residues. The DNA of the CDR3 is TGTGCCAGCAGACGAGGGAAGAACACTGAAGCTTTCTTT. It specifies CASRRGKNTEAFF.

The rearrangement joins TRBV27 to TRBJ2-7; 9 nucleotides match TRBD1. Germline V lookup: CDR1 MNHEY, CDR2 SMNVEV (reference sequence). This CDR3 has 15 residues. V shed 6 bases, J shed 4 bases, and the junction held 10 bases outside the gene matches. The CDR3 here is CASSGIGQGMYEQYF. The CDR3 region has the DNA TGTGCCAGCAGCGGAATAGGACAGGGGATGTACGAGCAGTACTTC.

The V call is TRBV7-2, the J call TRBJ2-7, with a weak D call TRBD2 (5 bases). Trimming shortened V by 5 bases and J by 4 bases, and 9 bases separated the two germline ends. The CDR3 spans 12 residues. Germline CDR1 reads SGHTA; CDR2 reads FQGNSA. Here the CDR3 DNA reads TGTGCCAGCAGCCGGCCGGGGTACGAGCAGTACTTC. Translating it yields CASSRPGYEQYF.

The chain combines TRBV28 with TRBJ1-3; 8 positions match TRBD1. The trim removed 6 bases at V and 3 bases at J, leaving 4 bases unmatched. The CDR3 has 14 residues. Germline loops: CDR1 MDHEN, CDR2 SYDVKM. In DNA form, the CDR3 reads TGTGCCAGCAGCCCAGGGGGCTATGGAAACACCATATATTTT. This translates into CASSPGGYGNTIYF. The variable domain in full, completed from reference TRBV28 and TRBJ1-3, reads DVKVTQSSRYLVKRTGEKVFLECVQDMDHENMFWYRQDPGLGLRLIYFSYDVKMKEKGDIPEGYSVSREKKERFSLILESASTNQTSMYLCASSPGGYGNTIYFGEGSWLTVV.

CDR3: CASSHGQGPYNEQFF. The CDR3 DNA reads TGTGCCAGCAGCCATGGACAGGGACCCTACAATGAGCAGTTCTTC. V is TRBV11-2 and J is TRBJ2-1; 8 nucleotides agree with TRBD1. Trimming cost V 5 bases and J 2 bases; bases outside gene matches: 5. The CDR3 sequence is 15 residues long. Germline V CDR1 and CDR2: SGHAT, FQNNGV.

This rearrangement joins TRBV28 to TRBJ2-5; D is unresolved. CDR1 is MDHEN, CDR2 SYDVKM, per germline. The CDR3 sequence is 14 residues long. The germline V and J ends were trimmed by 2 bases and 5 bases, with 12 bases remaining between them. The DNA of the CDR3 is TGTGCCAGCAGTTTAACGACCTCGAGGGAGACCCAGTACTTC. Translation gives CASSLTTSRETQYF.

V gene TRBV15 combines with J gene TRBJ1-2; D ambiguous. The V end lost 6 bases, the J end lost 8 bases, and 13 bases lay between the germline ends. The CDR3 covers 12 residues. The germline V gene has CDR1 LNHNV and CDR2 YYDKDF (reference sequence). CDR3 amino acids: CATREYGRGYTF. CDR3 nucleotides: TGTGCCACCAGAGAGTACGGTCGCGGCTACACCTTC.

The sample holds one count of this clone. The chain uses TRBV5-6 and TRBJ2-3; 9 nucleotides line up with TRBD2. V dropped 4 bases and J dropped 0; count of bases not matched to a gene: 12. Germline loops: CDR1 SGHDT, CDR2 YYEEEE. The length of the CDR3 is 18 residues. CDR3: CASSHETRLAGSTDTQYF. The CDR3 DNA follows: TGTGCCAGCAGCCACGAAACCCGGCTAGCGGGGAGCACAGATACGCAGTATTTT.

V usage is TRBV7-2 and J usage is TRBJ1-4; D unresolved. The V end was cut by 3 bases, the J end by 7 bases, with 12 bases between. The CDR3 is made up of 14 amino acids. CDR1 is SGHTA, CDR2 FQGNSA, per germline. This CDR3 reads CASSFMVTGEKLFF. The CDR3 DNA sequence: TGTGCCAGCAGCTTCATGGTAACCGGTGAAAAACTGTTTTTT.

The chain uses TRBV7-3 and TRBJ1-1; TRBD1 is a possible D gene (5 bases). This CDR3 has 13 amino acids. Between the trimmed V and J ends, which lost 4 bases and 4 bases, there was a span of 10 bases. Germline CDR1 is SGHTA and CDR2 is FQGTGA. The CDR3 DNA follows: TGTGCCAGCAGCTCCCCAGGGTTCACTGAAGCTTTCTTT. It yields the protein CASSSPGFTEAFF.

The chain combines TRBV28 with TRBJ2-5, with TRBD1 as a possible D gene (5 bases). CDR1 is MDHEN, CDR2 SYDVKM, per germline. The length of the CDR3 is 14 residues. V dropped 2 bases and J dropped 3 bases, with 10 bases sitting between them. CDR3 sequence: CASSLDSPKETQYF. Here the CDR3 DNA reads TGTGCCAGCAGTTTAGACAGCCCAAAAGAGACCCAGTACTTC.

Only one count was recorded for this clone. The chain combines TRBV27 with TRBJ1-2; the D is unclear. The CDR3 sequence is 12 residues long. The V gene's germline CDR1 is MNHEY and CDR2 SMNVEV (reference sequence). The CDR3 nucleotides are TGTGCTAAGCGAGGCTACTACTATGGCTACACCTTC. It translates to CAKRGYYYGYTF.

The V gene is TRBV7-2, the J gene TRBJ1-5, with a weak D call TRBD1 (5 bases). The germline V gene encodes CDR1 SGHTA and CDR2 FQGNSA. V was cut by 3 bases and J by 4 bases, with 10 bases left in between. The CDR3 is made up of 14 amino acids. The CDR3 sequence is CASSLRGGNQPQHF. CDR3 DNA: TGTGCCAGCAGCTTGCGGGGGGGGAATCAGCCCCAGCATTTT.

The chain joins TRBV28 to TRBJ2-1; 8 bases align to TRBD1. CDR1 MDHEN and CDR2 SYDVKM come from the germline V gene. This CDR3 contains 17 residues. Germline trimming cut 3 bases from V and 7 bases from J; bases unmatched to any gene: 14. The CDR3 coding sequence is TGTGCCAGCAGTTTTATTCAGGGGGCCTCCAACGATAATGAGCAGTTCTTC. It specifies CASSFIQGASNDNEQFF. The complete variable domain, with remaining parts taken from reference TRBV28 and TRBJ2-1, reads DVKVTQSSRYLVKRTGEKVFLECVQDMDHENMFWYRQDPGLGLRLIYFSYDVKMKEKGDIPEGYSVSREKKERFSLILESASTNQTSMYLCASSFIQGASNDNEQFFGPGTRLTVL.

The chain combines TRBV7-2 with TRBJ2-3; D is unresolved. Between the trimmed V and J ends, which lost 3 bases and 1 base, there was a span of 14 bases. Germline CDR1 is SGHTA and CDR2 is FQGNSA. CDR3 length: 16 residues. The CDR3 DNA reads TGTGCCAGCAGCTTGGCCCTTACACAAGGCACAGATACGCAGTATTTT. Its protein product is CASSLALTQGTDTQYF.

This chain uses TRBV4-3 with TRBJ2-3; 7 bases align to TRBD2. Per the germline V gene, CDR1 is LGHNA and CDR2 is YSLEER. V was clipped by 4 bases and J by 2 bases; unmatched bases: 9. This CDR3 region has 16 residues. The CDR3 sequence is CASSRRPSGTTDTQYF. The CDR3 nucleotides read TGCGCCAGCAGCCGCCGACCTAGCGGAACCACAGATACGCAGTATTTT.

V is TRBV11-2 and J is TRBJ2-7, with 9 bases fitting TRBD2. The CDR3 is 14 amino acids. Per germline, CDR1 SGHAT and CDR2 FQNNGV. The trim removed 4 bases at V and 3 bases at J, leaving 4 bases unmatched. This CDR3 is CASSSGSGGYEQYF. CDR3 nucleotides: TGTGCCAGCAGCTCGGGTAGCGGGGGCTACGAGCAGTACTTC.

V and J are TRBV11-2 and TRBJ2-2; D might be TRBD1 (5 bases). CDR1 and CDR2 from the germline V gene are SGHAT and FQNNGV. CDR3 length equals 18 residues. V was clipped by 4 bases and J by 0 bases, with 18 bases between them. CDR3 nucleotide sequence: TGTGCCAGCAGCTCGGACCCAGGGCTTACTGCGAACACCGGGGAGCTGTTTTTT. Its protein is CASSSDPGLTANTGELFF.

In this sample, this clone turned up once. The sample holds other DNA sequences that translate to the same CDR3. This chain links TRBV18 with TRBJ2-2; D is undetermined. V was shortened by 3 bases and J by 6 bases, with 8 bases between the two germline ends. Germline loops: CDR1 KGHSH, CDR2 LQKENI. CDR3 size: 13 residues. The CDR3 region has the DNA TGTGCCAGCTCACCCCGCGAAGCCGGGGAGCTGTTTTTT. Protein product: CASSPREAGELFF.

The table lists this clone with a few counts. The V and J genes are TRBV15 and TRBJ1-1, with 8 bases that match TRBD1. Germline-derived CDR1 and CDR2 are LNHNV and YYDKDF (reference sequence). The CDR3 totals 15 residues. The V gene end was trimmed by 3 bases and the J gene end by 0 bases; junction bases not matched to a gene: 3. The CDR3 sequence is CATSRDRALNTEAFF. The CDR3 DNA reads TGTGCCACCAGCAGGGACAGGGCGCTGAACACTGAAGCTTTCTTT.

This sequence joins TRBV3-1 (or the pseudogene TRBV3-2) and TRBJ2-5, with 16 bases lining up with TRBD2. Per germline, CDR1 LGHDT and CDR2 YNNKEL (reference sequence). Losses at the gene ends were 4 bases for V and 1 base for J; bases not matched to a gene: 6. The CDR3 runs to 18 residues. The CDR3 coding sequence is TGTGCCAGCAGCCCTACGGGACTAGCGGGGGGGACCCAAGAGACCCAGTACTTC. Translated, it gives CASSPTGLAGGTQETQYF.

This chain connects TRBV15 to TRBJ2-5; unclear D gene. V shed 7 bases and J shed 4 bases, with 13 bases lying between them. CDR3 length equals 13 residues. Germline V gene data show CDR1 as LNHNV and CDR2 as YYDKDF (reference sequence). The CDR3: CATTVLVGETQYF. The CDR3 DNA sequence: TGTGCCACCACTGTCCTTGTCGGAGAGACCCAGTACTTC.